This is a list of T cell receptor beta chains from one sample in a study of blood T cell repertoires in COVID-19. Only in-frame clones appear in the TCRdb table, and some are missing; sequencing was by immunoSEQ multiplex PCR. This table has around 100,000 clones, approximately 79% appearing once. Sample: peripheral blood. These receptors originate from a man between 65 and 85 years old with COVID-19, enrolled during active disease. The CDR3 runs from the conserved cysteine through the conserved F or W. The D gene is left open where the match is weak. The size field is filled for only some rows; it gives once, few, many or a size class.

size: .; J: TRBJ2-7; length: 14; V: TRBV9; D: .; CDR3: CASSAGPRAGEQYF; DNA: TGTGCCAGCAGCGCTGGTCCCCGAGCGGGCGAGCAGTACTTC
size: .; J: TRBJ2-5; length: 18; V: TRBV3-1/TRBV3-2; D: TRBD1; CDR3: CASSQTGQGARDGETQYF; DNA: TGTGCCAGCAGCCAAACGGGACAGGGGGCTCGGGATGGAGAGACCCAGTACTTC
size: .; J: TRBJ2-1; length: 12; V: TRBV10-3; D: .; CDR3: CAISERDTEQFF; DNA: TGTGCCATCAGTGAGAGGGACACTGAGCAGTTCTTC
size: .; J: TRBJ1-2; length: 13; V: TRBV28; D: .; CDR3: CASSLPGTHGYTF; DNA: TGTGCCAGCAGTTTACCAGGTACCCATGGCTACACCTTC
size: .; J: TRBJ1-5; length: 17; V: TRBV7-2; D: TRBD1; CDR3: CASSPRTGKGSNQPQHF; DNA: TGTGCCAGCAGCCCGCGGACAGGGAAAGGAAGCAATCAGCCCCAGCATTTT
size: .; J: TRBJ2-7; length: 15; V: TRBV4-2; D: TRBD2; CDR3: CASSQAGGPGYEQYF; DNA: TGTGCCAGCAGCCAAGCGGGAGGGCCGGGGTACGAGCAGTACTTC
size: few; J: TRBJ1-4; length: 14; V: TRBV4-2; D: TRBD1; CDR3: CASSPGTGLEKLFF; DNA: TGTGCCAGCAGCCCCGGGACAGGGCTTGAAAAACTGTTTTTT
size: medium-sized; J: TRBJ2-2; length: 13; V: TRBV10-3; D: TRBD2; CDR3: CAITGGASGELFF; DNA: TGTGCCATCACCGGGGGGGCATCGGGGGAGCTGTTTTTT
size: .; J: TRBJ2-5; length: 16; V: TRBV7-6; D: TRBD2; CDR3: CASSLGAGDPQETQYF; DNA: TGTGCCAGCAGCCTCGGGGCGGGAGATCCCCAAGAGACCCAGTACTTC
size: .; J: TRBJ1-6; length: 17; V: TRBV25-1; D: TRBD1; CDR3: CASRGPGTGEGNSPLHF; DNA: TGTGCCAGCAGGGGCCCCGGGACAGGGGAGGGTAATTCACCCCTCCACTTT
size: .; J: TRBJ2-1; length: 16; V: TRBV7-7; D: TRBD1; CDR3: CASSLAGSGGFNEQFF; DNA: TGTGCTAGCAGCTTAGCCGGTTCAGGGGGATTTAATGAGCAGTTCTTC
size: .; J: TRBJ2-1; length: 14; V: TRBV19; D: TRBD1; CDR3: CASSYLDRQSEQFF; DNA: TGTGCCAGTAGTTACCTGGACAGGCAGTCTGAGCAGTTCTTC
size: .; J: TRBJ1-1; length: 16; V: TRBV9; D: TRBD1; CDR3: CASSVGRDSGNTEAFF; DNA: TGTGCCAGCAGCGTAGGCCGGGACAGTGGGAACACTGAAGCTTTCTTT
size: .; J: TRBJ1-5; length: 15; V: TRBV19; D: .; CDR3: CASMSWEGWGQPQHF; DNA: TGTGCCAGTATGTCCTGGGAGGGCTGGGGTCAGCCCCAGCATTTT
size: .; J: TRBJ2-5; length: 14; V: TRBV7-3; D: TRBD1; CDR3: CASSRSPGGETQYF; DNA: TGTGCCAGCAGCCGAAGCCCAGGGGGAGAGACCCAGTACTTC
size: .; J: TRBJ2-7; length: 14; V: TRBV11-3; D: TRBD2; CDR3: CASSGTSGSYEQYF; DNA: TGTGCCAGCAGCGGGACTAGCGGGTCCTACGAGCAGTACTTC
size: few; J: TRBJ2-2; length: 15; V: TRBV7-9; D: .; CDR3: CASSPGGWATGELFF; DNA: TGTGCCAGCAGCCCCGGCGGGTGGGCGACCGGGGAGCTGTTTTTT
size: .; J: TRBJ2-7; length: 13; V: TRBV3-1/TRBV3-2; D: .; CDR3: CASSQPAGYEQYF; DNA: TGTGCCAGCAGCCAACCGGCCGGGTACGAGCAGTACTTC
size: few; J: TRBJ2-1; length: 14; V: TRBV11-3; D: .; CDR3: CASSGGAEYNEQFF; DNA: TGTGCCAGCAGCGGCGGGGCGGAGTACAATGAGCAGTTCTTC
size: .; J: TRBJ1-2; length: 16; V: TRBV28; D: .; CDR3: CASSTARGGPLIGYTF; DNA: TGTGCCAGCAGTACCGCGAGAGGAGGCCCTCTAATTGGCTACACCTTC
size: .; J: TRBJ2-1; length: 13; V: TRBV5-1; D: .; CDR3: CASSLESVSEQFF; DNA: TGCGCCAGCAGCTTGGAGAGCGTCAGTGAGCAGTTCTTC
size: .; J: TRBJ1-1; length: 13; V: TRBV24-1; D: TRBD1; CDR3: CATSGLQGTEAFF; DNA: TGTGCCACCAGTGGTTTACAGGGGACTGAAGCTTTCTTT
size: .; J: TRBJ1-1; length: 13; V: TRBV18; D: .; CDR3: CASSPGTQVEAFF; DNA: TGTGCCAGCTCCCCCGGGACTCAGGTTGAAGCTTTCTTT
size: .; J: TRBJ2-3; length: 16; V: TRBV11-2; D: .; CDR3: CASSLGRGKGTDTQYF; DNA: TGTGCCAGCAGCTTAGGCAGGGGTAAGGGAACAGATACGCAGTATTTT
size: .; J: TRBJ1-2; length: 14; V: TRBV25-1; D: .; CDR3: CASSLTIQGRGYTF; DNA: TGTGCCAGCAGCCTTACCATTCAGGGGCGCGGCTACACCTTC
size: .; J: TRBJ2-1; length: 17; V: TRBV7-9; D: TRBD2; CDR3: CASSYPVSASGYNEQFF; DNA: TGTGCCAGCAGCTACCCCGTATCGGCTAGCGGATACAATGAGCAGTTCTTC
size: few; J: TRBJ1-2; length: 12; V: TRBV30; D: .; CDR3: CAWSKNRVGYTF; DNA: TGTGCCTGGAGTAAGAACAGGGTAGGCTACACCTTC
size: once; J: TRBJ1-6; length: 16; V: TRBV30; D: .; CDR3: CAWSARDTRLGSPLHF; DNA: TGTGCCTGGAGTGCCCGGGATACCCGTTTAGGGTCACCCCTCCACTTT
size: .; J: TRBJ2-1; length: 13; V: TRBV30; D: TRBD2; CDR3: CASGAGVSDEQFF; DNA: TGTGCCTCCGGGGCGGGAGTCAGCGATGAGCAGTTCTTC
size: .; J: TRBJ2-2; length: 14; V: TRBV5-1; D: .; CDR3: CASSAGLLPGELFF; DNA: TGCGCCAGCAGCGCCGGACTGTTGCCCGGGGAGCTGTTTTTT
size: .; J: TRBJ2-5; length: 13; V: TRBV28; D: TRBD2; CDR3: CASTLPDRGAQYF; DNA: TGTGCCAGCACCTTACCTGATCGGGGGGCCCAGTACTTC
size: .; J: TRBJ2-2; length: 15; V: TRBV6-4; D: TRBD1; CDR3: CASSPDRGATGELFF; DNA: TGTGCCAGCAGTCCCGACAGGGGCGCCACCGGGGAGCTGTTTTTT
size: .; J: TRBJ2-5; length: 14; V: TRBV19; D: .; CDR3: CASSTQGSEETQYF; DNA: TGTGCCAGTAGTACACAGGGATCCGAAGAGACCCAGTACTTC
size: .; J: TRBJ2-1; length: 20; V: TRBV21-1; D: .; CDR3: CASSKALQLSREVTYNEQFF; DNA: TGTGCCAGCAGCAAAGCGCTGCAGCTCAGCCGGGAGGTAACCTACAATGAGCAGTTCTTC
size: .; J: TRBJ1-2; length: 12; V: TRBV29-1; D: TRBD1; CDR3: CSVYRGEAGYTF; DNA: TGCAGCGTGTACAGGGGTGAGGCTGGCTACACCTTC
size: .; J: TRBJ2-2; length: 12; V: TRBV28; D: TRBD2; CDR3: CASRTGGRELFF; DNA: TGTGCCAGCAGGACGGGGGGAAGGGAGCTGTTTTTT
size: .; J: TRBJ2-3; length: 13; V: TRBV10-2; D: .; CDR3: CASSTGTPDTQYF; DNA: TGCGCCAGCAGCACAGGGACCCCAGATACGCAGTATTTT
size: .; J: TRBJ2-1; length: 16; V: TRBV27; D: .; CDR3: CASSFSWGETYNEQFF; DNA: TGTGCCAGCAGTTTTTCATGGGGAGAAACCTACAATGAGCAGTTCTTC
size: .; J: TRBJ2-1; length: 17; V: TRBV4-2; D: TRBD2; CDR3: CASSQVGLAFSYNEQFF; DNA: TGTGCCAGCAGCCAAGTAGGACTAGCGTTTTCCTACAATGAGCAGTTCTTC
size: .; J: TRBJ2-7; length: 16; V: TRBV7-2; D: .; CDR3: CASSPLTGVSLYEQYF; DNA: TGTGCCAGCAGCCCCCTAACGGGAGTTAGCCTATACGAGCAGTACTTC
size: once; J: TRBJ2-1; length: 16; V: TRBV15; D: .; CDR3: CATSRDSGLAASEQFF; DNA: TGTGCCACCAGCAGAGATTCCGGGTTAGCAGCTAGTGAGCAGTTCTTC
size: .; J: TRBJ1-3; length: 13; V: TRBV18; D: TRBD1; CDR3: CASSTGAGNTIYF; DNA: TGTGCCAGCTCAACAGGGGCTGGAAACACCATATATTTT
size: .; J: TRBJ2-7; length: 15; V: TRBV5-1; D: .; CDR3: CASSSGLGKAGEQYF; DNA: TGCGCCAGCAGCTCCGGACTGGGAAAAGCGGGCGAGCAGTACTTC
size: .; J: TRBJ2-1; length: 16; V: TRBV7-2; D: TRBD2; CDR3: CASSFAGTSGINEQFF; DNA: TGTGCCAGCAGCTTTGCCGGGACTAGCGGGATAAATGAGCAGTTCTTC
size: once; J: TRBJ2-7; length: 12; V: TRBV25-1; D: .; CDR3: CASSANPGEQYF; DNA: TGTGCCAGCAGTGCGAATCCGGGGGAGCAGTACTTC
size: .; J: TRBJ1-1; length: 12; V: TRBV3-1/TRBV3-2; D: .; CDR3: CASREQDAEAFF; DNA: TGTGCCAGCAGAGAACAGGATGCTGAAGCTTTCTTT
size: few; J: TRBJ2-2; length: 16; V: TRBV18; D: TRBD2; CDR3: CASSPRLAGETGELFF; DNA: TGTGCCAGCTCACCTAGACTAGCGGGAGAAACCGGGGAGCTGTTTTTT
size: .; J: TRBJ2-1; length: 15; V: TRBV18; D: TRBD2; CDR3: CASSGSGSFHNEQFF; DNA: TGTGCCAGCTCAGGTAGCGGGAGTTTCCACAATGAGCAGTTCTTC
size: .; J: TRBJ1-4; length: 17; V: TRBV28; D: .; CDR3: CASRPLSSAATNEKLFF; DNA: TGTGCCAGCAGACCCCTCTCTTCCGCAGCAACTAATGAAAAACTGTTTTTT
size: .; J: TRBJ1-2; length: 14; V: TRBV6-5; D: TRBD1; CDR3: CAILPSGGRNGYTF; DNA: TGTGCCATCCTCCCATCAGGGGGCAGGAATGGCTACACCTTC
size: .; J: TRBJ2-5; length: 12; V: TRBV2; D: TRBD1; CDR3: CASQGVGETQYF; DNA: TGTGCCAGTCAGGGGGTGGGAGAGACCCAGTACTTC
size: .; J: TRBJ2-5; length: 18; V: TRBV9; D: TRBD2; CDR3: CASSIGEGGTSGQETQYF; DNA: TGTGCCAGCAGCATAGGAGAAGGCGGGACTAGCGGACAAGAGACCCAGTACTTC
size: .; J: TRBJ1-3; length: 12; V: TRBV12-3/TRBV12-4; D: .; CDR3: CASSLGTNTIYF; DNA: TGTGCCAGCAGTTTAGGCACTAACACCATATATTTT
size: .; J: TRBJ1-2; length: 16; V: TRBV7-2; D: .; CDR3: CASSLLRQTGSYGYTF; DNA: TGTGCCAGCAGCTTATTAAGGCAGACCGGGAGCTATGGCTACACCTTC
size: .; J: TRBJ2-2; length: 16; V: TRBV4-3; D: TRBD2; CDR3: CASSPGAGTNTGELFF; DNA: TGCGCCAGCAGCCCGGGAGCGGGAACGAACACCGGGGAGCTGTTTTTT
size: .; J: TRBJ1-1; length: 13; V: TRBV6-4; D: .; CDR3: CASKVQAHTEAFF; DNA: TGTGCCAGCAAAGTGCAGGCCCACACTGAAGCTTTCTTT
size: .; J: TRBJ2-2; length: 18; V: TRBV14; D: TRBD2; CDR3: CASSYKGGSGSDTGELFF; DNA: TGTGCCAGCAGTTATAAGGGAGGGAGCGGGAGTGACACCGGGGAGCTGTTTTTT
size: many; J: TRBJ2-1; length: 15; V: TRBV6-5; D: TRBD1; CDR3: CASRTTGAGYNEQFF; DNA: TGTGCCAGCAGAACGACAGGGGCCGGTTACAATGAGCAGTTCTTC
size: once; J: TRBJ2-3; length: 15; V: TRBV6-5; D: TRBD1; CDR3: CASNPQGLTTDTQYF; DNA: TGTGCCAGCAACCCACAGGGGTTAACCACAGATACGCAGTATTTT